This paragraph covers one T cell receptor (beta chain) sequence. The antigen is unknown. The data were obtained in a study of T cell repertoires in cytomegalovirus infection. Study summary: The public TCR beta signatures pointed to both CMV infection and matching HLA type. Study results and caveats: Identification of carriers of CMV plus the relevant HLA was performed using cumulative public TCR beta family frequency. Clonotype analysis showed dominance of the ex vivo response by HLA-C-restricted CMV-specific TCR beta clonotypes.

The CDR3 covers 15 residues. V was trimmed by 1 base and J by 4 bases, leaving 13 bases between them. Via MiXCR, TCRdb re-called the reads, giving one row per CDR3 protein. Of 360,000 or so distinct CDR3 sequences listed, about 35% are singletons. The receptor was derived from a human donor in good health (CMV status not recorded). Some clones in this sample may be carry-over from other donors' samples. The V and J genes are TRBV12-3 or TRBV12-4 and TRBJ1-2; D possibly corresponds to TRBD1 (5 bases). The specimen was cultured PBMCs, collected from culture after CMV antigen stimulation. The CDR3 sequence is CASSLEGARSYGYTF. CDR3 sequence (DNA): TGTGCCAGCAGTTTAGAAGGGGCGCGATCCTATGGCTACACCTTC.